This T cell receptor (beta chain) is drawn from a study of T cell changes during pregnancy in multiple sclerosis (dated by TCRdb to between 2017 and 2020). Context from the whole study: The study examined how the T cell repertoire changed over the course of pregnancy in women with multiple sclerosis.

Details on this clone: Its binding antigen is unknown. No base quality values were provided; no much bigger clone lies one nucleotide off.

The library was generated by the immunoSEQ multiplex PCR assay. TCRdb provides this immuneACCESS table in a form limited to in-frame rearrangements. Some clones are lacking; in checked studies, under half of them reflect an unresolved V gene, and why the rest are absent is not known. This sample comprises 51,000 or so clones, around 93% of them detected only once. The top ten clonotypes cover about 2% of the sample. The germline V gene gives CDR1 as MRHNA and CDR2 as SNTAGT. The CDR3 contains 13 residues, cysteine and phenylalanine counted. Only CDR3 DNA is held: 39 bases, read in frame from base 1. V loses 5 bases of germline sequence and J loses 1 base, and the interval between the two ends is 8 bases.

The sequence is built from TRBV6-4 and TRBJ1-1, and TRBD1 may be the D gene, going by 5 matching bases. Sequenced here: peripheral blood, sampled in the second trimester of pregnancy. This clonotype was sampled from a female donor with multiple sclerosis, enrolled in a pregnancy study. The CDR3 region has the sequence CASSFDRNTEAFF. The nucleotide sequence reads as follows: TGTGCCAGCAGTTTCGACAGGAACACTGAAGCTTTCTTT.